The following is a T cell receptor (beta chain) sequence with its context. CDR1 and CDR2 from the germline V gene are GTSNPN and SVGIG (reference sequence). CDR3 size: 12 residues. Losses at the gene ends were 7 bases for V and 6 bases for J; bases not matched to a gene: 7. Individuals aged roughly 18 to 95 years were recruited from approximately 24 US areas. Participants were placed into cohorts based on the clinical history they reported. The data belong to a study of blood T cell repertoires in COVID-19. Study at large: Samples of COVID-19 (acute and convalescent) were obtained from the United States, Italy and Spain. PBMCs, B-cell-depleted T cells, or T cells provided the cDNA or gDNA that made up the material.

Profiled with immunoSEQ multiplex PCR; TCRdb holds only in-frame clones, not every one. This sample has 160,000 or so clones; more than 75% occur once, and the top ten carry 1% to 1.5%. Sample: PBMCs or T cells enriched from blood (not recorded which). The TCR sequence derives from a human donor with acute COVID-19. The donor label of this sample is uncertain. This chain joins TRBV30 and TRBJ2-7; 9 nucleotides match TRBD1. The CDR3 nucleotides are TGTGCCTATGGGACAGGGCTTCGCGAGCAGTACTTC. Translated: CAYGTGLREQYF. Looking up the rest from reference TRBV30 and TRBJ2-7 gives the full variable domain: SQTIHQWPATLVQPVGSPLSLECTVEGTSNPNLYWYRQAAGRGLQLLFYSVGIGQISSEVPQNLSASRPQDRQFILSSKKLLLSDSGFYLCAYGTGLREQYFGPGTRLTVT.